This T cell receptor beta chain was sequenced in a study of monozygotic twins with inflammatory bowel disease (dated by TCRdb to the late 2010s). The study in broad terms: The complete study included 28 monozygotic twin pairs: 19 IBD-discordant Danish pairs and nine German pairs, of which four were IBD-concordant and five were IBD-discordant. Within discordant pairs, disease-associated traits were sought mainly by comparing IBD patients with their genetically identical healthy co-twins. Each individual had, on average, about 151 000 unique TCRalpha sequences and 181 000 unique TCRbeta sequences available for analysis.

Measured from the cysteine to the phenylalanine, the CDR3 is 14 residues long. There is no recorded DNA. Reading the germline V gene (reference sequence) gives CDR1 LNHDA and CDR2 SQIVND. From each donor, a roughly 2.3 ml peripheral blood sample was drawn into PAXgene tubes and stored at -80 degrees C. Without any T cell sorting, total RNA was extracted from whole blood using the PAXgene blood miRNA kit on an automated QIAcube. Deep TCRalpha and TCRbeta repertoire profiling with unique molecular barcoding was performed on peripheral blood of monozygotic twin pairs concordant or discordant for inflammatory bowel disease. Smoking habits were recorded for all twin pairs, with individuals classified as current, former or never smokers. Library preparation was by 5' RACE. For each TCR library, 3,500 to 4,500 ng of total RNA was used. For each sample, cDNA synthesis with SMARTScribe reverse transcriptase was split into eight separate reactions. During cDNA synthesis, template switching was used to introduce unique molecular identifiers that contained a 6-nucleotide sample barcode. Two nested PCRs of about 16 and 10 cycles amplified the TCRalpha and TCRbeta cDNA, and bead purification followed each PCR. Before amplification, the cDNA was treated with uracil DNA-glycosylase and purified using the QIAquick PCR purification kit. The second PCR added Illumina TruSeq-compatible adapters along with sample-specific barcodes. TapeStation and Qubit were used to check library quality and concentration, and 4.5 to 6 ng of each library was pooled. Sequencing of pooled libraries was carried out on an Illumina HiSeq2500 single-index Rapid Run using 2 x 100 bp reads and custom sequencing primers. The authors' analysis ran thus. MiGEC version 1.2.6 was used for UMI-based consensus assembly to correct PCR and sequencing errors. MiXCR version 2.1.1 handled V(D)J alignment, clonotype assembly and CDR3 extraction. To normalise gene usage, clonotype sharing and MAIT/NKT TCR abundance, the analysis used the top 1000, 10 000 and 20 000 clonotypes per sample. After downsampling to 27 000 UMIs, diversity was calculated as the inverse Simpson index using the vegan R package. Paired Mann-Whitney U tests were applied to discordant twin pairs, with Benjamini-Hochberg correction for multiple testing. TCRdb reprocessed the reads and provides one entry for every CDR3 protein sequence; no DNA is given. None of the V and J calls come from the authors' own analysis; TCRdb made them. In this sample's table one finds approximately 330,000 distinct CDR3 sequences. The top ten hold approximately 2% of the sample.

Points the paper makes about the study in general: The analysis was unable to tell different T cell subtypes apart. Background noise and inter-individual variability may have been introduced into the repertoires by the differing immunosuppressive treatments among patients. The results gave no support for a single strong signal or clonotype linked to IBD. TCRbeta repertoire diversity, by inverse Simpson index, was decreased in IBD patients compared with their healthy co-twins. Fewer clonotypes were shared with other individuals by IBD patients than by healthy twins, most markedly in patients showing signs of disease activity. No difference in repertoire similarity was observed between concordant and discordant twins, possibly owing to limited statistical power.

With respect to this clonotype: Which antigen it targets is not known.

The TCR was taken from a human donor with ulcerative colitis or Crohn's disease, or a healthy co-twin of an affected twin (not recorded which). The rearrangement joined TRBV19 to TRBJ2-1; the D call from TCRdb, TRBD2, cannot be confirmed without DNA. The sequenced sample consisted of blood. This receptor carries the CDR3 CASSIAGLANEQFF.